One and the same sample provided the 10 T cell receptor beta chains below, sequenced in a study of shared clonotypes between healthy human individuals. Method: immunoSEQ multiplex PCR; TCRdb's copy keeps in-frame clones and lacks some. The table lists around 2.5 million clones, 93% of them singletons. The sequenced sample consisted of naive CD4+ T cells from PBMCs. Subset described: CD45RA+ positively selected. These receptors were collected from a man younger than 35 in good health. Some clones in this sample may be carry-over from other donors' samples.

The chain links TRBV10-1 to TRBJ2-7; D may be TRBD1 (5 bases). CDR1 WNHNN and CDR2 SYGVQD come from the germline V gene (reference sequence). The V gene lost 0 bases and the J gene lost 0 bases, with 9 bases spanning the gap. CDR3 length equals 15 residues. The DNA of the CDR3 is TGCGCCAGCAGTGAGTCGGACAAGAGCTCCTACGAGCAGTACTTC. It specifies CASSESDKSSYEQYF.

The chain has TRBV28 and TRBJ2-7, with D perhaps matching TRBD1 (6 bases). The CDR3 contains 15 residues. Germline V CDR1 and CDR2: MDHEN, SYDVKM. Trimming cost V 4 bases and J 2 bases, with 15 bases left between them. In DNA, the CDR3 is TGTGCCAGCAGTTCCCCAGGGGTTCCCGCCTACGAGCAGTACTTC. Translation gives CASSSPGVPAYEQYF.

The genes are TRBV9 and TRBJ2-1; possible D gene TRBD2, 5 bases. CDR1 SGDLS and CDR2 YYNGEE come from the germline V gene. This CDR3 has 11 amino acids. Trimming cost V 6 bases and J 9 bases, with 10 bases left between them. CDR3 sequence (DNA): TGTGCCAGCACCTCTGCGGGTGAGCAGTTCTTC. Amino acids: CASTSAGEQFF.

The chain employs TRBV19 and TRBJ2-5; 15 nucleotides align to TRBD2. The CDR3 has 13 residues. Germline loops: CDR1 LNHDA, CDR2 SQIVND (reference sequence). Trimming took 8 bases from V and 10 from J; bases not matched to a gene: 5. As DNA, the CDR3 is TGTGCCAGTGAAGGACTAGCGGGAGGGCTCCAGTACTTC. The encoded protein is CASEGLAGGLQYF.

V and J are TRBV7-2 and TRBJ2-7; D might be TRBD1 (7 bases). Looked up from germline, CDR1 is SGHTA and CDR2 is FQGNSA. The ends were cut back, 1 base at V and 2 bases at J, with 12 bases in the middle. The length of the CDR3 is 15 residues. CDR3 region: CASSLVGGGPYEQYF. CDR3 bases: TGTGCCAGCAGCTTAGTTGGAGGGGGCCCCTACGAGCAGTACTTC.

V and J are TRBV25-1 and TRBJ1-5; D is unclear. CDR3 length equals 14 residues. Germline V CDR1 and CDR2: MGHDK, SYGVNS. Trimming pared 2 bases from V and 0 bases from J, leaving 5 bases between. CDR3 bases: TGTGCCAGCAGTGAAACAGATAGCAATCAGCCCCAGCATTTT. Translating it yields CASSETDSNQPQHF.

The chain has TRBV19 and TRBJ2-2; 11 positions agree with TRBD2. The CDR3 consists of 15 residues. The junction had 3 bases not matched to a gene; V was cut back by 6 bases and J by 3 bases. CDR1 is LNHDA and CDR2 is SQIVND in the germline V gene (reference sequence). In nucleotides, the CDR3 is TGTGCCAGTAGGTTACTAGCGGGAGACACCGGGGAGCTGTTTTTT. It yields the protein CASRLLAGDTGELFF.

The gene calls are TRBV7-3 and TRBJ2-5; D is unclear. Germline V gives CDR1 SGHTA, CDR2 FQGTGA. This CDR3 has 13 amino acids. The V gene lost 4 bases and the J gene lost 1 base, with 7 bases spanning the gap. The CDR3 region has the DNA TGTGCCAGCAGCTCGTCTCTCCAAGAGACCCAGTACTTC. Translating gives CASSSSLQETQYF.

The chain links TRBV29-1 to TRBJ2-1; D not resolved. The CDR3 spans 12 residues. The V and J ends lost 1 base and 6 bases respectively, with 7 bases between them. Germline CDR1 is SQVTM and CDR2 is ANQGSEA. This CDR3 is CSVEGSLNEQFF. Here the CDR3 DNA reads TGCAGCGTTGAAGGGAGTCTCAATGAGCAGTTCTTC.

This rearrangement joins TRBV18 to TRBJ2-5; D uncertain. CDR1 and CDR2 (germline): KGHSH, LQKENI. This CDR3 comprises 13 residues. Trimming pared 5 bases from V and 1 base from J, leaving 8 bases between. CDR3 amino acids: CASSIEFQETQYF. In nucleotides, the CDR3 is TGTGCCAGCTCAATAGAGTTCCAAGAGACCCAGTACTTC.